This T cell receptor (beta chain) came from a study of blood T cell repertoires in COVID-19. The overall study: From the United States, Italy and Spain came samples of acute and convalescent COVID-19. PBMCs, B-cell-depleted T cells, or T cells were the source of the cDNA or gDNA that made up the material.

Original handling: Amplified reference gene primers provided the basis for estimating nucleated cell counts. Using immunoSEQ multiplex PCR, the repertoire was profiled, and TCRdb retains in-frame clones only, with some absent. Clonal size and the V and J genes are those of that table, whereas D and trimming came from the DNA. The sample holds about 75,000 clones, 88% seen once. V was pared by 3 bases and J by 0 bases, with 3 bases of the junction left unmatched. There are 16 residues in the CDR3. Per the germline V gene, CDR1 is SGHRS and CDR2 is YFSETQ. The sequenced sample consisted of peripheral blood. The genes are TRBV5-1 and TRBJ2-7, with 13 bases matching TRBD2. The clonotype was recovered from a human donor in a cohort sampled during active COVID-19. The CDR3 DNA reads TGCGCCAGCAGCTCCGGGACTAGCGGGAACTCCTACGAGCAGTACTTC. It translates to CASSSGTSGNSYEQYF.